The subject of this entry is one T cell receptor (beta chain). Its antigen is undetermined. The data stem from a study of T cells in Graves' hyperthyroidism and ophthalmopathy. Germline assignment: CDR1 LGHDT and CDR2 YNNKEL (reference sequence). The CDR3 has 14 amino acids. V was shortened by 1 base and J by 6 bases, with 13 bases between the two germline ends. Broader study findings: Ophthalmopathy was told apart from stable hyperthyroidism by a 13 V-J model. Ophthalmopathy was model-predicted a median about 6.7 months pre-onset.

Orbital computed tomography, thyroid ultrasound, serum thyroxine and TRAb, and clinical symptoms together informed the diagnoses. Researchers amplified the TCR beta CDR3 regions from RNA transcripts. Carried out on the TCR CDR3, a first-round RT-PCR used the HTBI primer set. TCRdb ran MiXCR on the multiplex PCR reads and lists one entry per CDR3 protein. The table includes roughly 380,000 distinct CDR3 sequences, approximately 13% detected once. The source of this sequence is a woman aged 18-29 years with Graves' hyperthyroidism. The V and J genes are TRBV3-1 and TRBJ2-7; the D is unclear. Sequences were obtained from blood. The CDR3 nucleotides read TGTGCCAGCAGCCAAGTATGGGGAAATAGCGAGCAGTACTTC. Protein: CASSQVWGNSEQYF.